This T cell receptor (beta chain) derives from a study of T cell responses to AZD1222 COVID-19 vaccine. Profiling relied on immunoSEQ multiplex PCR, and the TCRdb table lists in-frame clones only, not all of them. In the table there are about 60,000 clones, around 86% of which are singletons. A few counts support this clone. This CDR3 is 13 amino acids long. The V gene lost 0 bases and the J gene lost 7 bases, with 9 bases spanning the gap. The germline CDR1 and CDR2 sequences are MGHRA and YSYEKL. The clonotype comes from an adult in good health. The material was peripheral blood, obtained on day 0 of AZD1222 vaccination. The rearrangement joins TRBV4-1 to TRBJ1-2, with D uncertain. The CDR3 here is CASSQDIWSGYTF. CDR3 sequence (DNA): TGCGCCAGCAGCCAAGATATATGGAGTGGCTACACCTTC.